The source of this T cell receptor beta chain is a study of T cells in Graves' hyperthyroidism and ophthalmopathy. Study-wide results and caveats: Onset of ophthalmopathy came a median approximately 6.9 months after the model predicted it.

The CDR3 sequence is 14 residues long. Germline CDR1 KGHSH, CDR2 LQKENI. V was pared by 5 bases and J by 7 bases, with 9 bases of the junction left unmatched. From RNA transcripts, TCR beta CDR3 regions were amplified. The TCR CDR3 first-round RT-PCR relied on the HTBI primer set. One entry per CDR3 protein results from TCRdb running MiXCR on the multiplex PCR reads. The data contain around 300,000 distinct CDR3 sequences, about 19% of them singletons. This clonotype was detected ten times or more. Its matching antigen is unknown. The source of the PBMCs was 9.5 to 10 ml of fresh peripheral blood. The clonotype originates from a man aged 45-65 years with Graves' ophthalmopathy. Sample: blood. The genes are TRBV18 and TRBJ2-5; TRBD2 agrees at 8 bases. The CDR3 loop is CASSSLADQGTQYF. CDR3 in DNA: TGTGCCAGCTCATCACTAGCGGACCAGGGGACCCAGTACTTC.